This entry lists 14 T cell receptor beta chains sequenced from one sample in a study of T cells in Graves' hyperthyroidism and ophthalmopathy. The source material, RNA transcripts, was used to amplify TCR beta CDR3 regions. An initial round of RT-PCR targeting the TCR CDR3 relied on the HTBI primer set. A single record per CDR3 protein comes from TCRdb applying MiXCR to the multiplex PCR reads. In the table there are about 590,000 distinct CDR3 sequences, 15% to 18% of which are singletons. The sequencing sample was made of blood. The receptors here all came from a woman between 25 and 40 years old with Graves' hyperthyroidism.

This clonotype was found many times. V and J are TRBV20-1 and TRBJ2-1; D is undetermined. V was cut by 0 bases and J by 8 bases, with 5 bases left in between. Germline CDR1 and CDR2: DFQATT and SNEGSKA (reference sequence). CDR3 length equals 11 residues. Here the CDR3 DNA reads TGCAGTGCTAGAGATCCCTATGAGCAGTTCTTC. Residues: CSARDPYEQFF.

This clonotype was seen at least ten times. V and J are TRBV7-9 and TRBJ2-5; maybe TRBD2 (6 bases). V lost 5 bases to trimming and J lost 14 bases, with 21 bases between them. Germline CDR1 SEHNR, CDR2 FQNEAQ (reference sequence). The CDR3 has 13 amino acids. CDR3 in amino acids: CASSEQDLGTPYF. DNA of the CDR3: TGTGCCAGCAGCGAACAGGACCTCGGGACTCCATACTTC.

This clonotype appeared a few times. The rearrangement uses TRBV18 and TRBJ2-7; D uncertain. The CDR3 length is 15 residues. V was shortened by 0 bases and J by 7 bases, with 16 bases between the two germline ends. In germline, CDR1 is KGHSH, CDR2 LQKENI. CDR3 nucleotides: TGTGCCAGCTCACCACCAGGAGCCAGTACGACGGAGCAGTACTTC. Its translation is CASSPPGASTTEQYF.

This clonotype was seen at least ten times. The chain combines TRBV7-9 with TRBJ2-3; no definite D call. This CDR3 has 14 amino acids. Germline values: CDR1 SEHNR, CDR2 FQNEAQ (reference sequence). Trimming left V 3 bases short and J 0 bases short, with 7 bases between. The CDR3: CASSFSPSTDTQYF. CDR3 sequence (DNA): TGTGCCAGCAGCTTTAGCCCGAGCACAGATACGCAGTATTTT.

This clonotype came up many times. V is TRBV19 and J is TRBJ2-7; 8 positions agree with TRBD1. Germline CDR1 is LNHDA and CDR2 is SQIVND (reference sequence). This CDR3 spans 16 amino acids. The junction had 13 bases not matched to a gene; V was cut back by 6 bases and J by 3 bases. This CDR3 reads CASSNRGTGRRYEQYF. CDR3 sequence (DNA): TGTGCCAGTAGCAATCGGGGGACAGGACGTCGCTACGAGCAGTACTTC.

Ten or more counts support this clonotype. The chain recombines TRBV20-1 with TRBJ2-1, with 8 bases matching TRBD1. This CDR3 spans 14 amino acids. After removal of 3 bases from V and 4 bases from J, the junction contained 5 bases not matched to a gene. Germline CDR1 and CDR2: DFQATT and SNEGSKA (reference sequence). CDR3 in amino acids: CSASRDRRYNEQFF. For the CDR3, the DNA is TGCAGTGCTAGCCGGGACAGGAGGTACAATGAGCAGTTCTTC.

The chain recombines TRBV11-2 with TRBJ2-7; D gene unclear. V shed 1 base and J shed 0 bases, with 16 bases lying between them. Germline loops: CDR1 SGHAT, CDR2 FQNNGV. This CDR3 spans 17 amino acids. The CDR3 DNA reads as TGTGCCAGCAGCTTAGGAGAGTCCAGGTCCTACTCCTACGAGCAGTACTTC. Amino acid sequence: CASSLGESRSYSYEQYF.

The gene calls are TRBV4-1 and TRBJ2-2; 12 nucleotides match TRBD2. The CDR3 covers 17 residues. J was trimmed by 5 bases and V by 5 bases; bases with no gene match: 9. Germline lookup yields CDR1 MGHRA and CDR2 YSYEKL. In DNA form, the CDR3 reads TGCGCCAGCAGCAGCCGACTAGCGGGAGTCGATACCGGGGAGCTGTTTTTT. Translation: CASSSRLAGVDTGELFF.

The gene calls are TRBV6-2 or TRBV6-3 and TRBJ2-1; D uncertain. The CDR3 contains 13 residues. Germline assignment: CDR1 MNHEY and CDR2 SVGEGT. Trimming shortened V by 4 bases and J by 5 bases, and 9 bases separated the two germline ends. Here the CDR3 DNA reads TGTGCCAGCAGTTTGATCCGAAACAATGAGCAGTTCTTC. As protein: CASSLIRNNEQFF.

This clonotype was recorded a few times. J is TRBJ2-7 and V is TRBV11-2, with 9 bases aligning to TRBD1. V trimming: 6 bases; J trimming: 3 bases; junction bases outside the gene matches: 9. CDR3 length: 15 residues. Germline V gene sequence: CDR1 SGHAT, CDR2 FQNNGV. The chain's CDR3 is CASRRDRERIYEQYF. CDR3 nucleotides: TGTGCCAGCAGACGGGACAGGGAGAGGATCTACGAGCAGTACTTC.

The chain carries TRBV4-2 and TRBJ2-1; no clear D gene. V was clipped by 3 bases and J by 8 bases, with 8 bases between them. Germline lookup yields CDR1 LGHNA and CDR2 YNFKEQ. The CDR3 covers 12 residues. The CDR3 loop is CASSQVIDEQFF. The DNA of the CDR3 is TGTGCCAGCAGCCAGGTTATTGATGAGCAGTTCTTC.

Of note for this clonotype: This could be a read error, since a much larger clone is one nucleotide away. The chain carries TRBV5-1 and TRBJ1-1; D remains unclear. Germline V gene lookup returns CDR1 SGHRS and CDR2 YFSETQ. Between the trimmed V and J ends, which lost 2 bases and 3 bases, there was a span of 11 bases. The CDR3 extends over 14 amino acids. The CDR3 DNA sequence: TGCGCCAGCAGCTTTGCCATAATGGACACTGAAGCTTTCTTT. Amino acids: CASSFAIMDTEAFF. The variable domain in full, completed from reference TRBV5-1 and TRBJ1-1, reads KAGVTQTPRYLIKTRGQQVTLSCSPISGHRSVSWYQQTPGQGLQFLFEYFSETQRNKGNFPGRFSGRQFSNSRSEMNVSTLELGDSALYLCASSFAIMDTEAFFGQGTRLTVV.

This clonotype was detected a few times. The V and J genes are TRBV4-1 and TRBJ2-7; 9 positions agree with TRBD1. This CDR3 has 16 residues. CDR1 and CDR2 (germline): MGHRA, YSYEKL. The trim removed 4 bases at V and 7 bases at J, leaving 14 bases unmatched. The CDR3 region has the DNA TGCGCCAGCAGCCGGGACAGGGCCTTACTTTGGGGTGAGCAGTACTTC. Its translation: CASSRDRALLWGEQYF.

There are many counts of this clonotype. This chain uses TRBV24-1 with TRBJ2-1; 7 bases are shared with TRBD1. Germline V gives CDR1 KGHDR, CDR2 SFDVKD. This CDR3 is 16 amino acids long. V was clipped by 3 bases and J by 1 base; unmatched bases: 5. CDR3 in amino acids: CATSDGQASSYNEQFF. CDR3 sequence (DNA): TGTGCCACCAGTGATGGACAGGCTTCGTCCTACAATGAGCAGTTCTTC.